Below are 26 T cell receptor beta chains sequenced from a single sample in a study of cytomegalovirus exposure and HLA in healthy donors. The PCR used 60 Vbeta and 13 Jbeta primers. Assay: immunoSEQ multiplex PCR; the TCRdb copy retains only in-frame clones and omits some. The sample includes around 64,000 clones, roughly 74% of them seen just once. Sequenced: PBMCs. The receptor source for this set is a woman in her thirties in good health and CMV-seropositive.

Turning to this clone: This sample includes further DNA sequences coding for the same CDR3. This chain joins TRBV4-2 and TRBJ1-1, with TRBD1 matching 9 bases. V was pared by 1 base and J by 1 base, with 4 bases of the junction left unmatched. This CDR3 has 16 residues. In germline, CDR1 is LGHNA, CDR2 YNFKEQ. CDR3 residues: CASSQALQGANTEAFF. The CDR3 nucleotides are TGTGCCAGCAGCCAAGCTCTACAGGGGGCGAACACTGAAGCTTTCTTT.

The chain links TRBV15 to TRBJ1-4; no clear D. This CDR3 comprises 16 residues. Trimming left V 1 base short and J 3 bases short, with 12 bases between. CDR1 LNHNV and CDR2 YYDKDF come from the germline V gene (reference sequence). This CDR3 reads CATSRGQIAANEKLFF. The CDR3 DNA sequence: TGTGCCACCAGCAGAGGTCAGATTGCGGCTAATGAAAAACTGTTTTTT.

J is TRBJ1-2 and V is TRBV4-1; 7 bases align to TRBD1. Trimming took 1 base from V and 0 from J; bases not matched to a gene: 8. The length of the CDR3 is 17 residues. CDR1 is MGHRA, CDR2 YSYEKL, per germline. The CDR3 sequence: CASSQGIGQEANYGYTF. The CDR3 nucleotides read TGCGCCAGCAGCCAAGGCATAGGACAGGAAGCTAACTATGGCTACACCTTC.

The V call is TRBV4-1, the J call TRBJ1-2; tentative D call: TRBD1 (5 bases). The CDR3 sequence is 17 residues long. The germline gives CDR1 MGHRA, CDR2 YSYEKL. V was pared by 2 bases and J by 4 bases, with 20 bases between. CDR3 coding DNA: TGCGCCAGCAGCCAATTGAGCGGGGCCGGGGGGGTCTATGGCTACACCTTC. Protein product: CASSQLSGAGGVYGYTF.

The chain recombines TRBV30 with TRBJ2-7, with D hard to call. V shed 2 bases and J shed 2 bases, with 7 bases lying between them. Germline CDR1 and CDR2: GTSNPN and SVGIG (reference sequence). There are 12 residues in the CDR3. The CDR3 DNA reads TGTGCCTGGAGTATCTTCCCCTACGAGCAGTACTTC. The encoded protein is CAWSIFPYEQYF.

The table lists this clone with a few counts. The chain's CDR3 is CASSAGTSGLNEQFF. The CDR3 nucleotides read TGTGCCAGCAGCGCCGGGACTAGCGGACTCAATGAGCAGTTCTTC. V and J are TRBV7-8 and TRBJ2-1; 11 positions agree with TRBD2. With 5 bases clipped from V and 6 bases from J, the junction kept 6 bases outside the gene matches. Looked up from germline, CDR1 is SGHVS and CDR2 is FQNEAQ. The CDR3 extends over 15 amino acids.

The genes are TRBV28 and TRBJ1-1; TRBD1 matches at 9 bases. CDR3 length: 16 residues. With V trimmed by 10 bases and J by 4 bases, 16 bases remained unmatched. CDR1 is MDHEN and CDR2 is SYDVKM in the germline V gene. The CDR3: CANEIIQGAQGTEAFF. CDR3 sequence (DNA): TGTGCCAACGAGATTATACAGGGGGCGCAAGGCACTGAAGCTTTCTTT.

This rearrangement joins TRBV29-1 to TRBJ2-7; a weak D match, TRBD2 (6 bases). This CDR3 contains 13 residues. Germline V gene lookup returns CDR1 SQVTM and CDR2 ANQGSEA. Between the trimmed V and J ends, which lost 7 bases and 5 bases, there was a span of 18 bases. The CDR3 loop reads CSAGSGVGDEQYF. The CDR3, as DNA: TGCAGCGCTGGATCGGGGGTTGGGGACGAGCAGTACTTC.

This clone was counted only a few times. The V call is TRBV25-1, the J call TRBJ1-1, with a possible D match to TRBD1 (6 bases). There are 13 residues in the CDR3. Trimming took 6 bases from V and 1 from J, leaving 9 bases between them. Germline CDR1 is MGHDK and CDR2 is SYGVNS. CDR3 amino acids: CASSLQGNTEAFF. CDR3 DNA sequence: TGTGCCAGCAGCTTACAGGGGAACACTGAAGCTTTCTTT.

The V gene is TRBV30, the J gene TRBJ1-5; no firm D call. Germline values: CDR1 GTSNPN, CDR2 SVGIG (reference sequence). The CDR3 totals 13 residues. V lost 1 base, J lost 6 bases, and 10 bases lay in between. Written as DNA, the CDR3 is TGTGCCTGGAGTGCCGGGGTGACTCAGCCCCAGCATTTT. Residues: CAWSAGVTQPQHF.

The J gene is TRBJ1-4, the V gene TRBV6-5, with D maybe TRBD1 (6 bases). CDR1 and CDR2 (germline): MNHEY, SVGAGI. The CDR3 length is 14 residues. V was shortened by 5 bases and J by 8 bases, with 15 bases between the two germline ends. The CDR3 loop is CASSGPDRREKLFF. In DNA form, the CDR3 reads TGTGCCAGCAGTGGTCCGGACAGAAGAGAAAAACTGTTTTTT.

This clone was seen once. The rearrangement joins TRBV7-8 to TRBJ2-1; TRBD2 agrees at 7 bases. The CDR3 has 14 amino acids. Germline V lookup: CDR1 SGHVS, CDR2 FQNEAQ. The ends lost 5 bases at V and 7 bases at J; junction bases unmatched: 8. CDR3 nucleotides: TGTGCCAGCAGCCCGGCGGGAGCGGGGAATGAGCAGTTCTTC. As protein: CASSPAGAGNEQFF.

Written as DNA, the CDR3 is TGTGCCAGCAGCCCCCTGAATAGAGCCTCCTACGAGCAGTACTTC. It yields the protein CASSPLNRASYEQYF. This sequence joins TRBV4-2 and TRBJ2-7; D not certain. The CDR3 is 15 amino acids. Germline CDR1 and CDR2: LGHNA and YNFKEQ. The V and J ends lost 4 bases and 0 bases respectively, with 13 bases between them.

The chain carries TRBV30 and TRBJ1-1, with 8 nucleotides matching TRBD1. This CDR3 spans 12 amino acids. With 8 bases clipped from V and 9 bases from J, the junction kept 11 bases outside the gene matches. Germline values: CDR1 GTSNPN, CDR2 SVGIG (reference sequence). The CDR3 reads CAGGQGANQAFF. In nucleotides, the CDR3 is TGTGCCGGGGGGCAGGGGGCCAACCAAGCTTTCTTT.

This clone was seen only once. The junction does not match germline at one end; this may be a read error. The V and J genes are TRBV29-1 and TRBJ2-2; D not resolved. Germline V CDR1 and CDR2: SQVTM, ANQGSEA. CDR3 length: 16 residues. The DNA of the CDR3 is TGCAGCGTTCAAGAAACAGACGCCCCGAACACCGGGGAGCTGTTTTTT. Residues: CSVQETDAPNTGELFF.

The chain has TRBV28 and TRBJ1-3; D gene uncertain. Germline assignment: CDR1 MDHEN and CDR2 SYDVKM. Trimming took off 4 bases at V and 7 bases at J, with 11 bases between the two ends. The CDR3 runs to 13 residues. CDR3 sequence reads: CASSSTVSNTIYF. The CDR3 DNA is TGTGCCAGCAGTTCCACAGTTTCGAACACCATATATTTT. The full variable domain, its missing parts supplied by reference TRBV28 and TRBJ1-3, is DVKVTQSSRYLVKRTGEKVFLECVQDMDHENMFWYRQDPGLGLRLIYFSYDVKMKEKGDIPEGYSVSREKKERFSLILESASTNQTSMYLCASSSTVSNTIYFGEGSWLTVV.

This clone was seen just once. The J gene is TRBJ2-2, the V gene TRBV29-1, with D hard to call. Germline-derived CDR1 and CDR2 are SQVTM and ANQGSEA. The CDR3 contains 15 residues. The ends were cut back, 6 bases at V and 3 bases at J, with 17 bases in the middle. In nucleotides, the CDR3 is TGCAGCGTCTCCAATGGGCTTCAGCACACCGGGGAGCTGTTTTTT. Translation: CSVSNGLQHTGELFF.

The chain has TRBV5-1 and TRBJ1-2; D gene unclear. V lost 4 bases to trimming and J lost 0 bases, with 10 bases between them. This CDR3 has 14 amino acids. Looked up from germline, CDR1 is SGHRS and CDR2 is YFSETQ. CDR3 DNA: TGCGCCAGCAGCCGACCCGAGGCTAACTATGGCTACACCTTC. It specifies CASSRPEANYGYTF.

The chain recombines TRBV29-1 with TRBJ1-1, with D possibly TRBD1 on 6 matching bases. V shed 1 base and J shed 0 bases, with 21 bases lying between them. The length of the CDR3 is 18 residues. From germline, CDR1 is SQVTM and CDR2 ANQGSEA. The CDR3 DNA reads as TGCAGCGTTGAAGCCGCGGGGGCGAAGGGGAACATGAACACTGAAGCTTTCTTT. Translating it yields CSVEAAGAKGNMNTEAFF.

This clone appeared a few times. CDR3 nucleotides: TGCAGCGCCCAGTTAGGGGGCACTGAAGCTTTCTTT. Translation: CSAQLGGTEAFF. This rearrangement joins TRBV29-1 to TRBJ1-1, with D possibly being TRBD1 (6 bases). The CDR3 length is 12 residues. Germline V gives CDR1 SQVTM, CDR2 ANQGSEA. V was clipped by 7 bases and J by 4 bases, with 13 bases between them.

CDR3 bases: TGTGCCAGCAGCCTGACTAGCGGGAGAAATCGTGAGCAGTTCTTC. Residues: CASSLTSGRNREQFF. The rearrangement links TRBV7-2 to TRBJ2-1; TRBD2 agrees at 12 bases. The ends lost 5 bases at V and 9 bases at J; junction bases unmatched: 8. The germline gives CDR1 SGHTA, CDR2 FQGNSA. The CDR3 is made up of 15 amino acids.

The V and J genes are TRBV7-9 and TRBJ2-7; no reliable D call. This CDR3 has 14 amino acids. Trimming pared 7 bases from V and 3 bases from J, leaving 16 bases between. Per germline, CDR1 SEHNR and CDR2 FQNEAQ (reference sequence). In DNA, the CDR3 is TGTGCCAGCAACGATTGGTACTCCAACTACGAGCAGTACTTC. It translates to CASNDWYSNYEQYF.

In this sample, this clone turned up once. The genes are TRBV14 and TRBJ1-5, with a possible D match to TRBD1 (5 bases). The CDR3 loop spans 16 amino acids. Germline CDR1 and CDR2: SGHDN and FVKESK. With 1 base removed from V and 0 bases from J, the gap between germline ends came to 10 bases. The CDR3, as DNA: TGTGCCAGCAGCCAAGGGACAACATATAGCAATCAGCCCCAGCATTTT. The encoded protein is CASSQGTTYSNQPQHF. The whole variable domain, filled in from reference TRBV14 and TRBJ1-5, reads EAGVTQFPSHSVIEKGQTVTLRCDPISGHDNLYWYRRVMGKEIKFLLHFVKESKQDESGMPNNRFLAERTGGTYSTLKVQPAELEDSGVYFCASSQGTTYSNQPQHFGDGTRLSIL.

The chain has TRBV4-1 and TRBJ1-3; 7 bases are shared with TRBD1. Per the germline V gene, CDR1 is MGHRA and CDR2 is YSYEKL. Germline trimming cut 1 base from V and 6 bases from J; bases unmatched to any gene: 6. The CDR3 runs 15 residues. The CDR3 loop is CASSQANRGQNTIYF. The CDR3 coding sequence is TGCGCCAGCAGCCAAGCCAACAGGGGCCAAAACACCATATATTTT.

Only one count was recorded for this clone. This sequence joins TRBV6-1 and TRBJ2-3; the match to TRBD2 covers 11 bases. Germline V gives CDR1 MNHNS, CDR2 SASEGT. The CDR3 sequence is 15 residues long. V shed 9 bases and J 0 bases; nucleotides not matched to a gene: 5. The CDR3 bases are TGTGCCAGTACCTGGACTAGCGGGAGCACAGATACGCAGTATTTT. It encodes CASTWTSGSTDTQYF.

The J gene is TRBJ2-1, the V gene TRBV5-1, with TRBD2 as a possible D gene (6 bases). Germline CDR1 is SGHRS and CDR2 is YFSETQ. CDR3 length: 16 residues. Trimming removed 2 bases at V and 7 bases at J, with 19 bases between. CDR3 in amino acids: CASSFDRRGGRNEQFF. DNA of the CDR3: TGCGCCAGCAGCTTCGACCGGAGGGGCGGTCGGAATGAGCAGTTCTTC.